One sample yielded the 3 T cell receptor beta chains listed below, sequenced in a study of T cells after yellow fever vaccination. Via MiXCR, TCRdb re-called the 5' RACE reads, giving one row per CDR3 protein. The data contain hundreds of thousands of distinct CDR3 sequences, around 19% of them singletons. The material sequenced was PBMCs, taken before the yellow fever booster vaccination. These TCRs come from a man aged 18 to 29 who received the YFV17D yellow fever vaccine.

The CDR3 is CASSLLAGAKNIQYF. As DNA, the CDR3 is TGCGCCAGCAGCTTGCTAGCGGGGGCCAAAAACATTCAGTACTTC. The chain employs TRBV5-1 and TRBJ2-4; the match to TRBD2 covers 9 bases. The CDR3 totals 15 residues. Per germline, CDR1 SGHRS and CDR2 YFSETQ. V shed 1 base and J 1 base; nucleotides not matched to a gene: 0.

This clonotype has a handful of counts. This chain uses TRBV7-2 with TRBJ1-4; D is unclear. With 1 base removed from V and 10 bases from J, the gap between germline ends came to 7 bases. The CDR3 consists of 12 residues. CDR1 and CDR2 from the germline V gene are SGHTA and FQGNSA. The CDR3 spells CASSLEEGKLFF. CDR3 bases: TGTGCCAGCAGCTTAGAAGAGGGAAAACTGTTTTTT.

This clonotype was detected many times. The rearrangement joins TRBV6-1 to TRBJ2-2, with 11 bases fitting TRBD1. Looked up from germline, CDR1 is MNHNS and CDR2 is SASEGT. This CDR3 has 21 amino acids. V trimming: 4 bases; J trimming: 7 bases; junction bases outside the gene matches: 23. This CDR3 is CASSGDQDRGLEYPNVGELFF. The CDR3 region has the DNA TGTGCCAGCAGTGGAGACCAGGACAGGGGGCTAGAATACCCGAACGTCGGGGAGCTGTTTTTT.